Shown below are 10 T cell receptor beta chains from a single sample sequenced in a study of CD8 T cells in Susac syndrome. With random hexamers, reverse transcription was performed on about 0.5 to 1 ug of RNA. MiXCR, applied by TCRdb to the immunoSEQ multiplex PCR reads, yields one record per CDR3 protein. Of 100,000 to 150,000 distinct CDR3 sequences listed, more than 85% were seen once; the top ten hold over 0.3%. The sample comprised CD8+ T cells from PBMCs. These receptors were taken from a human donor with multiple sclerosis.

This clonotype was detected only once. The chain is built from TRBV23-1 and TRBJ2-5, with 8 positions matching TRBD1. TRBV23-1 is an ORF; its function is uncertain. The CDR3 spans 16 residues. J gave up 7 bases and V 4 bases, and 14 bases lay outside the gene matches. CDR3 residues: CASSPDGGQVPGTQYF. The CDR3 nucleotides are TGCGCCAGCAGTCCCGACGGGGGACAGGTGCCAGGGACCCAGTACTTC.

The DNA for the CDR3 is TGTGCCAGCAGTTCCGGGCGGATTCAAGAGACCCAGTACTTC. Protein sequence: CASSSGRIQETQYF. The V and J genes are TRBV12-3 or TRBV12-4 and TRBJ2-5, with D unclear. V lost 4 bases and J lost 2, with 11 bases in between. The CDR3 runs to 14 residues.

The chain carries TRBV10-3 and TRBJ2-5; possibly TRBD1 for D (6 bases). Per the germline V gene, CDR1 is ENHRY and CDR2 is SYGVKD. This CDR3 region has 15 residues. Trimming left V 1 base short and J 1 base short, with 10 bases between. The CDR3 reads CAISEFRDTQETQYF. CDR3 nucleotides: TGTGCCATCAGTGAGTTTCGGGACACCCAAGAGACCCAGTACTTC.

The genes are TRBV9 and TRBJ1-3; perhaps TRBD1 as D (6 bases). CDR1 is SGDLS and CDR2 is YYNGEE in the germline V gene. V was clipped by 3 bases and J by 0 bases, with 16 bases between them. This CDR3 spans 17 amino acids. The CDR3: CASSAYVGASSGNTIYF. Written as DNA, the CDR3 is TGTGCCAGCAGCGCGTATGTGGGGGCCAGCTCTGGAAACACCATATATTTT. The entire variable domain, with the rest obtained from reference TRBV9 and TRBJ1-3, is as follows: DSGVTQTPKHLITATGQRVTLRCSPRSGDLSVYWYQQSLDQGLQFLIQYYNGEERAKGNILERFSAQQFPDLHSELNLSSLELGDSALYFCASSAYVGASSGNTIYFGEGSWLTVV.

This CDR3 is CASSYEAGLRDYGYTF. CDR3 nucleotide sequence: TGTGCCAGCAGTTACGAGGCAGGCCTGAGGGACTATGGCTACACCTTC. This rearrangement joins TRBV6-6 to TRBJ1-2; D is unclear. Per the germline V gene, CDR1 is MNHNY and CDR2 is SVGAGI (reference sequence). CDR3 length: 16 amino acids. V was cut by 2 bases and J by 3 bases, with 16 bases left in between.

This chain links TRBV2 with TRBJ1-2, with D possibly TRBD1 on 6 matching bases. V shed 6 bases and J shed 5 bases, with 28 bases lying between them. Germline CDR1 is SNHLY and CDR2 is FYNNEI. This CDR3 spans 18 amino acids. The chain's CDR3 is CASSGDGGTGFTPYGYTF. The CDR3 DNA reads TGTGCCAGCAGCGGGGATGGGGGCACGGGCTTCACCCCGTATGGCTACACCTTC.

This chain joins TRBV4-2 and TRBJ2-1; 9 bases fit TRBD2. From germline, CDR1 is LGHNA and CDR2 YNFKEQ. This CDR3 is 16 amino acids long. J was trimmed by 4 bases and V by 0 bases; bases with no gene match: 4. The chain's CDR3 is CASSQEGAGGYNEQFF. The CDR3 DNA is TGTGCCAGCAGCCAAGAAGGGGCGGGGGGGTACAATGAGCAGTTCTTC.

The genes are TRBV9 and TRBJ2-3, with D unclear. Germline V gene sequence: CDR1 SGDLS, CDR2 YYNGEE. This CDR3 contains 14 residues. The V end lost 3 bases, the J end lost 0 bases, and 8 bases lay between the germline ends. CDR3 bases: TGTGCCAGCAGCGGCGGACGGAGCACAGATACGCAGTATTTT. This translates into CASSGGRSTDTQYF.

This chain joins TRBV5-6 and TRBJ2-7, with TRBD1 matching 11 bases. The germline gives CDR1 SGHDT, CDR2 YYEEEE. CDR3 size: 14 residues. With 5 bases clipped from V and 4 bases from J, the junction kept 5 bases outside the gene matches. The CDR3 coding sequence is TGTGCCAGCAGTCTCGGGACAGGGGGATACGAGCAGTACTTC. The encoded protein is CASSLGTGGYEQYF.

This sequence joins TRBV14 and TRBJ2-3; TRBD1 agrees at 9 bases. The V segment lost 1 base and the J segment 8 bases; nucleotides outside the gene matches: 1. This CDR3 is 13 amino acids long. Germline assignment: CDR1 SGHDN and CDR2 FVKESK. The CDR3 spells CASSQGQGGTQYF. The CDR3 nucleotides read TGTGCCAGCAGCCAAGGACAGGGGGGTACGCAGTATTTT.